Following are 25 T cell receptor beta chains from one sample sequenced in a study of T cells in Graves' hyperthyroidism and ophthalmopathy. TCR beta CDR3 sequences were amplified from RNA transcripts. When the TCR CDR3 underwent first-round RT-PCR, the HTBI primer set was used. MiXCR, run by TCRdb on the multiplex PCR reads, gives a single entry per CDR3 protein. Of about 98,000 distinct CDR3 sequences in the sample, roughly 37% were seen once. Sequenced material: peripheral blood or thyroid tissue (not recorded which). The receptors stem from a woman aged 25 to 39 with Graves' hyperthyroidism.

This chain joins TRBV7-9 and TRBJ2-2; 7 bases agree with TRBD1. The CDR3 extends over 17 amino acids. Germline CDR1 is SEHNR and CDR2 is FQNEAQ (reference sequence). V shed 5 bases and J 0 bases; nucleotides not matched to a gene: 9. For the CDR3, the DNA is TGTGCCAGCAGCCGGACCCAGGGACAGACGAACACCGGGGAGCTGTTTTTT. Translated: CASSRTQGQTNTGELFF.

The chain employs TRBV7-2 and TRBJ1-1; D remains ambiguous. The CDR3 runs to 14 residues. V lost 5 bases to trimming and J lost 1 base, with 11 bases between them. The germline V gene encodes CDR1 SGHTA and CDR2 FQGNSA. CDR3 sequence reads: CASSPGLRNTEAFF. DNA for the CDR3: TGTGCCAGCAGCCCGGGGTTACGGAACACTGAAGCTTTCTTT. The complete variable domain, with remaining parts taken from reference TRBV7-2 and TRBJ1-1, reads GAGVSQSPSNKVTEKGKDVELRCDPISGHTALYWYRQSLGQGLEFLIYFQGNSAPDKSGLPSDRFSAERTGGSVSTLTIQRTQQEDSAVYLCASSPGLRNTEAFFGQGTRLTVV.

Details on this clonotype: As the CDR3 is not closed by the conserved phenylalanine or tryptophan, this likely results from a read error. The chain's CDR3 is CASSLDLLYEQYL. The DNA of the CDR3 is TGCGCCAGCAGCTTGGACCTACTCTACGAGCAGTACCTC. V and J are TRBV5-1 and TRBJ2-7; the D is unclear. V was shortened by 0 bases and J by 3 bases, with 7 bases between the two germline ends. This CDR3 is 13 amino acids long. Germline CDR1 SGHRS, CDR2 YFSETQ.

This clonotype was counted at least ten times. The V call is TRBV7-8, the J call TRBJ2-3; 7 bases line up with TRBD1. J gave up 2 bases and V 5 bases, and 4 bases lay outside the gene matches. CDR1 is SGHVS, CDR2 FQNEAQ, per germline. The CDR3 loop spans 14 amino acids. The CDR3 here is CASSPGQLTDTQYF. CDR3 in DNA: TGTGCCAGCAGCCCGGGACAGCTCACAGATACGCAGTATTTT.

The J gene is TRBJ2-1, the V gene TRBV5-1; 7 bases agree with TRBD2. The CDR3 has 17 residues. V was pared by 0 bases and J by 2 bases, with 8 bases of the junction left unmatched. Germline lookup yields CDR1 SGHRS and CDR2 YFSETQ. Here the CDR3 DNA reads TGCGCCAGCAGCTTGGTTGACGCTAGCGGAACCTACAATGAGCAGTTCTTC. Amino acid sequence: CASSLVDASGTYNEQFF.

A remark on this clonotype: The junction does not match germline at one end; this may be a read error. This CDR3 reads CASSLPQRPSTDTQYF. Here the CDR3 DNA reads TGTGCCAGCAGCTTACCCCAGCGCCCTAGCACGGATACGCAGTATTTT. V gene TRBV7-2 combines with J gene TRBJ2-3, with D maybe TRBD2 (5 bases). Germline V CDR1 and CDR2: SGHTA, FQGNSA. The CDR3 loop spans 16 amino acids.

The chain recombines TRBV7-9 with TRBJ2-5, with TRBD2 matching 10 bases. There are 15 residues in the CDR3. The junction had 8 bases not matched to a gene; V was cut back by 6 bases and J by 4 bases. Germline V lookup: CDR1 SEHNR, CDR2 FQNEAQ (reference sequence). The CDR3 region has the DNA TGTGCCAGCAGTCATTTAGCGGGAGGAGGAGAGACCCAGTACTTC. It is translated as CASSHLAGGGETQYF.

The table lists this clonotype with many counts. The chain has TRBV7-9 and TRBJ2-3, with 8 bases lining up with TRBD1. Germline V gene sequence: CDR1 SEHNR, CDR2 FQNEAQ (reference sequence). Trimming took 5 bases from V and 0 from J; bases not matched to a gene: 4. This CDR3 contains 15 residues. The CDR3 DNA sequence: TGTGCCAGCAGCCTTCGGACAGGGAGCACAGATACGCAGTATTTT. Translating gives CASSLRTGSTDTQYF.

In this sample, this clonotype turned up many times. This sequence joins TRBV19 and TRBJ2-7; the D gene is possibly TRBD2 (5 bases). CDR3 size: 15 residues. From germline, CDR1 is LNHDA and CDR2 SQIVND (reference sequence). V shed 7 bases and J shed 5 bases, with 21 bases lying between them. The CDR3, as DNA: TGTGCCAGTACTCCCGAGCGGCTCGGTGGGGACGAGCAGTACTTC. Its protein product is CASTPERLGGDEQYF.

Of note for this clonotype: Relative to the germline gene, one junction end is altered; a read error may explain this. The rearrangement joins TRBV7-9 to TRBJ1-4; D perhaps matches TRBD1 (6 bases). Germline CDR1 is SEHNR and CDR2 is FQNEAQ (reference sequence). The CDR3 totals 16 residues. The CDR3 coding sequence is TGTGCCAGCAGCTTAGGCGAACAGGGATTTAACGAAAGACTGTTTTTT. It translates to CASSLGEQGFNERLFF. Looking up the rest from reference TRBV7-9 and TRBJ1-4 gives the full variable domain: DTGVSQNPRHKITKRGQNVTFRCDPISEHNRLYWYRQTLGQGPEFLTYFQNEAQLEKSRLLSDRFSAERPKGSFSTLEIQRTEQGDSAMYLCASSLGEQGFNERLFFGSGTQLSVL.

Turning to this clonotype: Being one base from a much bigger clone, this may be a read error. The chain's CDR3 is CASSLIRGGFTSEKLFF. CDR3 DNA sequence: TGCGCCAGCAGCTTGATTCGGGGCGGCTTTACTAGTGAAAAACTGTTTTTT. The chain uses TRBV5-1 and TRBJ1-4, with D possibly matching TRBD1 (5 bases). This CDR3 comprises 17 residues. The germline CDR1 and CDR2 sequences are SGHRS and YFSETQ.

This sequence joins TRBV7-9 and TRBJ1-2; TRBD1 aligns across 10 bases. The CDR3 spans 13 residues. Germline CDR1 SEHNR, CDR2 FQNEAQ (reference sequence). The ends lost 7 bases at V and 8 bases at J; junction bases unmatched: 7. CDR3 nucleotide sequence: TGTGCCAGCACCTGGACAGGGGGTGGCGGCTACACCTTC. The encoded protein is CASTWTGGGGYTF.

This clonotype has at least ten counts. The V call is TRBV30, the J call TRBJ2-7; D is possibly TRBD1 (5 bases). The CDR3 length is 14 residues. Germline-derived CDR1 and CDR2 are GTSNPN and SVGIG (reference sequence). Trimming removed 1 base from V and 2 bases from J, with 12 bases in between. The CDR3 sequence is CAWSAQVLTYEQYF. The CDR3 DNA sequence: TGTGCCTGGAGTGCACAGGTACTAACCTACGAGCAGTACTTC.

The chain has TRBV5-4 and TRBJ1-2; 8 positions agree with TRBD1. CDR1 SGHNT and CDR2 YYREEE come from the germline V gene (reference sequence). V gave up 0 bases and J gave up 7 bases; unmatched junction bases: 2. This CDR3 is built from 13 residues. CDR3 protein: CASSLAGGSGYTF. The CDR3 nucleotides read TGTGCCAGCAGCTTGGCAGGGGGCAGTGGCTACACCTTC.

This clonotype was detected many times. The gene calls are TRBV6-5 and TRBJ1-1, with TRBD1 as a possible D gene (5 bases). CDR1 is MNHEY, CDR2 SVGAGI, per germline. Trimming took off 6 bases at V and 6 bases at J, with 23 bases between the two ends. The CDR3 contains 16 residues. DNA for the CDR3: TGTGCCAGCAGCCAACCTATTCGGGACTCCAGGGCTGAAGCTTTCTTT. Translating gives CASSQPIRDSRAEAFF.

The chain employs TRBV25-1 and TRBJ1-6, with D perhaps TRBD1 (6 bases). The germline gives CDR1 MGHDK, CDR2 SYGVNS. The CDR3 is 14 residues long. Trimming cost V 5 bases and J 7 bases, with 12 bases left between them. CDR3 DNA: TGTGCCAGCAGTCCCCAAACAGGGAATTCACCCCTCCACTTT. This sequence encodes CASSPQTGNSPLHF. Full variable domain (rest looked up from reference TRBV25-1 and TRBJ1-6): EADIYQTPRYLVIGTGKKITLECSQTMGHDKMYWYQQDPGMELHLIHYSYGVNSTEKGDLSSESTVSRIRTEHFPLTLESARPSHTSQYLCASSPQTGNSPLHFGNGTRLTVT.

There are many counts of this clonotype. V gene TRBV3-1 combines with J gene TRBJ2-7; D remains ambiguous. There are 13 residues in the CDR3. In germline, CDR1 is LGHDT, CDR2 YNNKEL (reference sequence). Trimming stripped 2 bases from V and 5 bases from J, with 10 bases between. The DNA for the CDR3 is TGTGCCAGCAGCCAATCCCTAGAAAACGAGCAGTACTTC. Residues: CASSQSLENEQYF.

This clonotype was detected many times. This chain connects TRBV7-9 to TRBJ2-7; D ambiguous. This CDR3 comprises 14 residues. With 5 bases removed from V and 5 bases from J, the gap between germline ends came to 16 bases. Germline assignment: CDR1 SEHNR and CDR2 FQNEAQ (reference sequence). This CDR3 reads CASSRQIAWDEQYF. CDR3 in DNA: TGTGCCAGCAGCCGACAAATCGCATGGGACGAGCAGTACTTC.

This chain's CDR3 is CASSVWTGDWETQYF. In DNA form, the CDR3 reads TGTGCCAGCAGCGTCTGGACAGGGGATTGGGAGACCCAGTACTTC. The J gene is TRBJ2-5, the V gene TRBV7-2; 9 nucleotides agree with TRBD1. The ends lost 5 bases at V and 5 bases at J; junction bases unmatched: 9. The CDR3 contains 15 residues. Looked up from germline, CDR1 is SGHTA and CDR2 is FQGNSA.

The chain links TRBV10-3 to TRBJ1-2, with no clear D. Trimming left V 10 bases short and J 5 bases short, with 26 bases between. This CDR3 is 16 amino acids long. Germline values: CDR1 ENHRY, CDR2 SYGVKD. CDR3 in amino acids: CATGSSTESVSYGYTF. The CDR3 DNA reads as TGTGCCACCGGCTCCAGCACCGAAAGTGTCAGTTATGGCTACACCTTC.

This clonotype was recorded once. A clone one base away is much larger, so this may be a read error. The gene calls are TRBV7-9 and TRBJ2-7; D not resolved. The germline V gene encodes CDR1 SEHNR and CDR2 FQNEAQ (reference sequence). CDR3 length: 16 residues. The germline V and J ends were trimmed by 7 bases and 2 bases, with 21 bases remaining between them. The CDR3 coding sequence is TGTGCCAGCACCCTCTTCGAGGCAACCAGAACCTACGAGCAGTACTTC. This translates into CASTLFEATRTYEQYF.

This clonotype was detected many times. V gene TRBV10-2 combines with J gene TRBJ2-7; TRBD1 might be the D (5 bases). Germline V gene lookup returns CDR1 WSHSY and CDR2 SAAADI. Deletions cut 7 bases from V and 1 base from J, with 17 bases between. This CDR3 is 15 amino acids long. The CDR3 coding sequence is TGCGCCAGCATGGCCCCAGGGTGGGTTTCCTACGAGCAGTACTTC. This gives the protein CASMAPGWVSYEQYF.

Concerning this clonotype itself: A read error may be the cause here, since a much bigger clone is one base away. The CDR3 protein is CASRLRGGFYTEASF. CDR3 nucleotide sequence: TGTGCCAGCAGACTAAGAGGGGGCTTCTACACTGAAGCTTCCTTT. J is TRBJ1-1 and V is TRBV27, with TRBD1 identical over 7 bases. The CDR3 has 15 residues. Germline lookup yields CDR1 MNHEY and CDR2 SMNVEV (reference sequence).

This clonotype was picked up one time. This rearrangement joins TRBV2 to TRBJ1-6; 7 bases map to TRBD1. The CDR3 totals 15 residues. Germline CDR1 reads SNHLY; CDR2 reads FYNNEI. Trimming cost V 5 bases and J 6 bases; bases outside gene matches: 7. As DNA, the CDR3 is TGTGCCAGCAGTTTCTGGGGGACAGTTAATTCACCCCTCCACTTT. It specifies CASSFWGTVNSPLHF.

This clonotype has a count of ten or more. The chain links TRBV28 to TRBJ2-7; 7 bases align to TRBD2. The CDR3 is 14 residues long. Unmatched junction bases numbered 9, after V lost 7 bases and J lost 3 bases. Germline V gene sequence: CDR1 MDHEN, CDR2 SYDVKM. The CDR3 DNA sequence: TGTGCCAGCACCAAAAGGTGGGGGGGCTACGAGCAGTACTTC. It encodes CASTKRWGGYEQYF.